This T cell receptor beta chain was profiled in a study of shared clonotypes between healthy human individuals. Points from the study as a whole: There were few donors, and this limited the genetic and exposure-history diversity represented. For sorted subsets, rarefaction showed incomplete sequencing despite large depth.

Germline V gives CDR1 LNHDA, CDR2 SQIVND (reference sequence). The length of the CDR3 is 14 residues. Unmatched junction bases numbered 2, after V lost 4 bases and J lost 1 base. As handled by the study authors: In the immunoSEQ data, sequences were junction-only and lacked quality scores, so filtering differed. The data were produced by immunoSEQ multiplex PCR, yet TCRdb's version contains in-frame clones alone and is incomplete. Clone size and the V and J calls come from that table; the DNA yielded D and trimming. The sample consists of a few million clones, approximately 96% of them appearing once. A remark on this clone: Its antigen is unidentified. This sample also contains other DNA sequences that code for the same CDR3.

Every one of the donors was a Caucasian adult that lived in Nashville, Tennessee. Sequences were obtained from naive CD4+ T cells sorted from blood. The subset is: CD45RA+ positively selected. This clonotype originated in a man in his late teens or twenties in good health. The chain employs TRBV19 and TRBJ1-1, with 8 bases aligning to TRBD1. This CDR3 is CASSNDRGNTEAFF. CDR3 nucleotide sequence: TGTGCCAGTAGTAACGACAGGGGGAACACTGAAGCTTTCTTT.